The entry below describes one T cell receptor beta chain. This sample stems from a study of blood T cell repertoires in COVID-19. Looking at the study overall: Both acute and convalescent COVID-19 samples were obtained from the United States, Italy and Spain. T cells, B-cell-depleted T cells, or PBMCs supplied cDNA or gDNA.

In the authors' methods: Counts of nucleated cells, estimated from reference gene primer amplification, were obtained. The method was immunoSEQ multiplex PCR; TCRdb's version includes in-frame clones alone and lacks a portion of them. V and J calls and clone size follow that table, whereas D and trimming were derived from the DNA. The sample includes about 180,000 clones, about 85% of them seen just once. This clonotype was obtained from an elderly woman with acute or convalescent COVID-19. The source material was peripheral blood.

CDR3 loop: CASRQGNEQFF. The CDR3 DNA reads TGTGCCAGCAGACAGGGGAATGAGCAGTTCTTC. The chain combines TRBV12-3 or TRBV12-4 with TRBJ2-1; 7 bases align to TRBD1. V trimming: 6 bases; J trimming: 7 bases; junction bases outside the gene matches: 0. CDR3 length: 11 amino acids.